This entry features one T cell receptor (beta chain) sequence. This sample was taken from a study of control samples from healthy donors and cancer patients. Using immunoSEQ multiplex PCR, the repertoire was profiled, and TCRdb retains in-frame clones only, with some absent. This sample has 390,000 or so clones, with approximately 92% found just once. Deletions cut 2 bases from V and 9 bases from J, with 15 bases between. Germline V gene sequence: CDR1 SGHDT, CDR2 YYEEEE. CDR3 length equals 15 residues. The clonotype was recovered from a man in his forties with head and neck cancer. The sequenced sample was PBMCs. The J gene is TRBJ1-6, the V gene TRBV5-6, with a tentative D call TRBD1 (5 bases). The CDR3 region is CASSFGQGVGSPLHF. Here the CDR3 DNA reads TGTGCCAGCAGCTTTGGGCAGGGAGTTGGTTCACCCCTCCACTTT.